Included here is one T cell receptor beta chain sequence, with context. Its antigen is not identified. This entry belongs to a study of T-cell reconstitution after alpha-beta-depleted transplantation in children. The study's findings and limits: From surviving recipient T cells and thymic progenitors came the high day-60 TCRbeta diversity observed in some patients. About two months after transplant, alpha-beta T cells reportedly came from several hundred expanded graft clones.

Germline CDR1 reads MGHDK; CDR2 reads SYGVNS. After removal of 4 bases from V and 8 bases from J, the junction contained 3 bases not matched to a gene. This CDR3 is 13 amino acids long. Unique molecular identifiers featured in how the TCRbeta library was prepared. One entry per CDR3 protein, called by TCRdb with MiXCR from the PCR reads. This table holds around 700,000 distinct CDR3 sequences, about 12% found once. This material consisted of PBMCs, taken before TCRalphabeta/CD19-depleted stem cell transplant. The chain couples TRBV25-1 to TRBJ1-4; 8 nucleotides line up with TRBD1. This clonotype was obtained from a girl aged 2-10 years with congenital amegakaryocytic thrombocytopenia, due to receive a stem cell transplant. The CDR3 protein is CASSGTGREKLFF. The CDR3 region has the DNA TGTGCCAGCAGTGGGACAGGGCGCGAAAAACTGTTTTTT.